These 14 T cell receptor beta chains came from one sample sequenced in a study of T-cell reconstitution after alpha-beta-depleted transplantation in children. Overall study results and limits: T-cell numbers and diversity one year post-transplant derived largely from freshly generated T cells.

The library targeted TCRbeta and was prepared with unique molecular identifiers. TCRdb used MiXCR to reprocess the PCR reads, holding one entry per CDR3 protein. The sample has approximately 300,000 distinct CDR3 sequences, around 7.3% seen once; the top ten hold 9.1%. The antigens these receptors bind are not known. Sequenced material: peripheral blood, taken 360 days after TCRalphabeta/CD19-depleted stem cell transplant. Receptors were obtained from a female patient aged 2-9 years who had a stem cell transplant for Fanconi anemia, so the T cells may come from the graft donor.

CDR3 nucleotides: TGTGCCAGCTCACCTACAATACAGGGGGCCGGGGAGCTGTTTTTT. It translates to CASSPTIQGAGELFF. The chain has TRBV18 and TRBJ2-2, with 8 positions matching TRBD1. The germline CDR1 and CDR2 sequences are KGHSH and LQKENI. After removal of 3 bases from V and 6 bases from J, the junction contained 6 bases not matched to a gene. The CDR3 is made up of 15 amino acids.

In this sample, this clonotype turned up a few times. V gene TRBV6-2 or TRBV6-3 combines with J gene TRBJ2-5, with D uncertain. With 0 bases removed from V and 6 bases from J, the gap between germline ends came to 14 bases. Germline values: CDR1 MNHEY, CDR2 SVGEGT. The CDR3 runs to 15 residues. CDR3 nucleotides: TGTGCCAGCAGTTACTCTATACAATTAAAAAAGACCCAGTACTTC. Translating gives CASSYSIQLKKTQYF.

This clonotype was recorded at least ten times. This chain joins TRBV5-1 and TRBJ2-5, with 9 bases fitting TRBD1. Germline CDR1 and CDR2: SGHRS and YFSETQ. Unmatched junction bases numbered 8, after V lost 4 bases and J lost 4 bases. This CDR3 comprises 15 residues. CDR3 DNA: TGCGCCAGCAGCACGGGGACAGGGAGCATAGAGACCCAGTACTTC. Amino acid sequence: CASSTGTGSIETQYF.

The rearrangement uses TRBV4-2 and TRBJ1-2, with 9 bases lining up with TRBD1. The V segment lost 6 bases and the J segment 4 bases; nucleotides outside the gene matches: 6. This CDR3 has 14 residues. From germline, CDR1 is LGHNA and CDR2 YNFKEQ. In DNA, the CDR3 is TGTGCCAGCAGACAGGGACAGGGACGCTATGGCTACACCTTC. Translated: CASRQGQGRYGYTF.

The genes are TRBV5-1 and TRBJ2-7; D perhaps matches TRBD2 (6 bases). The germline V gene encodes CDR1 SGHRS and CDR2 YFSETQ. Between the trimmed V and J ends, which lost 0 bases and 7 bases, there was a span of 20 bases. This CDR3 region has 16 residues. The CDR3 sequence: CASSLAWATRRWEQYF. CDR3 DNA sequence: TGCGCCAGCAGCTTGGCCTGGGCGACTAGGCGATGGGAGCAGTACTTC.

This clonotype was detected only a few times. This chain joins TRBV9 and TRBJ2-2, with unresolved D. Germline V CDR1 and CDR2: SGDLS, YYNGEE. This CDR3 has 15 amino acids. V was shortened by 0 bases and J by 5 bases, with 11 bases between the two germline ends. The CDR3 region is CASSVASRLTGELFF. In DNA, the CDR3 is TGTGCCAGCAGCGTAGCGTCCAGGTTGACCGGGGAGCTGTTTTTT.

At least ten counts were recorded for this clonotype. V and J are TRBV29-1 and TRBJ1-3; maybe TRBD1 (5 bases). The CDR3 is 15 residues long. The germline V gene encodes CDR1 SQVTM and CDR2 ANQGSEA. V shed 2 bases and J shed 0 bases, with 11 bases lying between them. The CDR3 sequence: CSVENPGSSGNTIYF. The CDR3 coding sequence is TGCAGCGTTGAAAACCCAGGGAGCTCTGGAAACACCATATATTTT.

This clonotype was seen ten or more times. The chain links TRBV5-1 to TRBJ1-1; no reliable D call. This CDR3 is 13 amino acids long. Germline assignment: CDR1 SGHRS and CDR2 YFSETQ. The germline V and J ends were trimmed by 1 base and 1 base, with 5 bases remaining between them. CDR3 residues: CASSLNENTEAFF. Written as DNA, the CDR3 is TGCGCCAGCAGCTTGAATGAGAACACTGAAGCTTTCTTT.

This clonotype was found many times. The CDR3: CASSLAHQETQYF. CDR3 bases: TGTGCCAGCAGCTTAGCCCATCAAGAGACCCAGTACTTC. The chain is built from TRBV7-2 and TRBJ2-5; D remains ambiguous. This CDR3 contains 13 residues. V lost 0 bases and J 2 bases, leaving 4 bases between the germline ends. Germline loops: CDR1 SGHTA, CDR2 FQGNSA.

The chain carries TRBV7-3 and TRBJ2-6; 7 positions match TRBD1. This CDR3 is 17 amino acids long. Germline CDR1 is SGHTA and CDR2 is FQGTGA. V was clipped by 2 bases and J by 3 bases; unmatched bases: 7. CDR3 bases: TGTGCCAGCAGCTTAGGCCAGGGGGTAAATGGGGCCAACGTCCTGACTTTC. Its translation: CASSLGQGVNGANVLTF.

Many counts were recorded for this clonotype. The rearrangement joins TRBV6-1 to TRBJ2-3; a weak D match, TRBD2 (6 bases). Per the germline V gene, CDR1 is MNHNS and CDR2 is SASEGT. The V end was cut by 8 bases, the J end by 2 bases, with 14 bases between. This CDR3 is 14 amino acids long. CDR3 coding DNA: TGTGCCAGCGCACTCGGGGGATTCACAGATACGCAGTATTTT. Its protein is CASALGGFTDTQYF.

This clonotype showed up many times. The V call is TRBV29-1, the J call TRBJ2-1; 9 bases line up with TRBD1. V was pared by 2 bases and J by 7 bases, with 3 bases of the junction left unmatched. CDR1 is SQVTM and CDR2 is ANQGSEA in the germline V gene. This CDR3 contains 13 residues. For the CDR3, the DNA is TGCAGCGTTGAAACCGGACAGGGGAATGAGCAGTTCTTC. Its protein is CSVETGQGNEQFF.

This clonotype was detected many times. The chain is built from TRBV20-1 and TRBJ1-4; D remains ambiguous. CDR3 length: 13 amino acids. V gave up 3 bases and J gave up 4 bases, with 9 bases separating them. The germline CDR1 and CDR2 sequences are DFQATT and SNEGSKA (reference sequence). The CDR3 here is CSARVSINEKLFF. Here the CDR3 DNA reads TGCAGTGCTAGGGTCAGCATTAATGAAAAACTGTTTTTT.

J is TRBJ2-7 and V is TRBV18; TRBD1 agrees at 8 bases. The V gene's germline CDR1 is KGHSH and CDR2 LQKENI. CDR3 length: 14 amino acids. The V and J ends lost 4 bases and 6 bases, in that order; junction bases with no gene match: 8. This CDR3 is CASSHAGGESEQYV. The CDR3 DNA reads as TGTGCCAGCTCACATGCAGGGGGCGAATCCGAGCAGTACGTC.